One sample yielded the 18 T cell receptor beta chains listed below, sequenced in a study of T cells in localized non-small cell lung cancer (dated by TCRdb to the early 2020s). The receptor library was made with the immunoSEQ multiplex PCR assay. TCRdb took over this immuneACCESS table, retaining in-frame rearrangements with V and J assigned. Such tables are incomplete; in checked studies, under half of the missing clones stem from an unresolved V gene, and the remainder is unexplained. The sample table contains over 4,500 clones; only one count was recorded for around 85% of them. The top ten hold around 9.2% of the sample. Sequencing used PBMCs, obtained before any cancer treatment. The receptors originated from a woman aged 40 to 75 with stage II lung adenocarcinoma.

This chain uses TRBV30 with TRBJ1-2; TRBD1 matches 9 bases. The CDR3 length is 14 residues. Germline values: CDR1 GTSNPN, CDR2 SVGIG (reference sequence). With V trimmed by 0 bases and J by 4 bases, 3 bases remained unmatched. CDR3 protein: CAWSVQGAGYGYTF. CDR3 in DNA: TGTGCCTGGAGTGTACAGGGGGCGGGCTATGGCTACACCTTC.

This clone appeared once. The genes are TRBV7-8 and TRBJ1-6; D unclear. The CDR3 is 16 amino acids. Germline-derived CDR1 and CDR2 are SGHVS and FQNEAQ. Deletions cut 1 base from V and 7 bases from J, with 14 bases between. In DNA, the CDR3 is TGTGCCAGCAGCTTAGGAGGGCGGCAGGTCAATTCACCCCTCCACTTT. Amino acids: CASSLGGRQVNSPLHF.

This chain connects TRBV6-6 to TRBJ2-7; 8 nucleotides agree with TRBD1. V gave up 5 bases and J gave up 2 bases; unmatched junction bases: 2. This CDR3 is 13 amino acids long. Germline V gene sequence: CDR1 MNHNY, CDR2 SVGAGI (reference sequence). The CDR3 spells CASSTGGAYEQYF. The CDR3 DNA follows: TGTGCCAGCAGTACAGGGGGTGCCTACGAGCAGTACTTC.

This clone has more than one count but fewer than ten. J is TRBJ2-1 and V is TRBV6-8; D remains ambiguous. Trimming took 5 bases from V and 10 from J, leaving 9 bases between them. The CDR3 contains 11 residues. In germline, CDR1 is MNHGY, CDR2 SAAAGT. The CDR3 spells CASSLTEEQFF. The CDR3 DNA reads TGTGCCAGCAGTCTGACGGAGGAGCAGTTCTTC.

The chain joins TRBV11-2 to TRBJ1-4, with D perhaps TRBD1 (5 bases). This CDR3 is built from 16 residues. Germline CDR1 is SGHAT and CDR2 is FQNNGV. V was trimmed by 3 bases and J by 0 bases, leaving 11 bases between them. CDR3 residues: CASSFFGGTTNEKLFF. The CDR3 DNA sequence: TGTGCCAGCAGCTTCTTTGGGGGAACAACTAATGAAAAACTGTTTTTT.

The chain combines TRBV7-9 with TRBJ1-2; 8 bases map to TRBD1. The V gene end was trimmed by 1 base and the J gene end by 6 bases; junction bases not matched to a gene: 4. The CDR3 consists of 14 residues. CDR1 and CDR2 from the germline V gene are SEHNR and FQNEAQ (reference sequence). Here the CDR3 reads CASSLGDRGNGYTF. The CDR3 nucleotides read TGTGCCAGCAGCTTAGGCGACAGGGGAAATGGCTACACCTTC.

The chain is built from TRBV10-3 and TRBJ1-2; D is perhaps TRBD1 (5 bases). V lost 6 bases to trimming and J lost 2 bases, with 13 bases between them. The CDR3 runs to 14 residues. CDR1 and CDR2 from the germline V gene are ENHRY and SYGVKD. The DNA of the CDR3 is TGTGCCATCAGCCCGGGGGTCTCAAACTATGGCTACACCTTC. It codes for CAISPGVSNYGYTF.

The rearrangement joins TRBV6-4 to TRBJ2-2; D gene unclear. The V end lost 3 bases, the J end lost 4 bases, and 6 bases lay between the germline ends. CDR1 is MRHNA, CDR2 SNTAGT, per germline. This CDR3 is 13 amino acids long. The CDR3 DNA reads TGTGCCAGCAGTGAGACGGGCACCGGGGAGCTGTTTTTT. Translated, it gives CASSETGTGELFF.

The chain employs TRBV7-2 and TRBJ2-1, with D perhaps TRBD2 (6 bases). This CDR3 has 15 residues. Germline CDR1 and CDR2: SGHTA and FQGNSA. Trimming shortened V by 9 bases and J by 6 bases, and 21 bases separated the two germline ends. The CDR3 sequence is CASESSGPWANEQFF. The DNA of the CDR3 is TGTGCCAGTGAAAGCAGCGGGCCGTGGGCCAATGAGCAGTTCTTC.

This chain connects TRBV28 to TRBJ2-5, with D uncertain. The CDR3 covers 13 residues. In germline, CDR1 is MDHEN, CDR2 SYDVKM. Deletions cut 6 bases from V and 5 bases from J, with 13 bases between. The DNA of the CDR3 is TGTGCCAGCAGCCGTAGCCCTCCGGAGACCCAGTACTTC. Translation gives CASSRSPPETQYF. The full variable domain, completed using reference TRBV28 and TRBJ2-5, is DVKVTQSSRYLVKRTGEKVFLECVQDMDHENMFWYRQDPGLGLRLIYFSYDVKMKEKGDIPEGYSVSREKKERFSLILESASTNQTSMYLCASSRSPPETQYFGPGTRLLVL.

This chain joins TRBV6-6 and TRBJ2-5, with 10 bases lining up with TRBD1. Germline V gives CDR1 MNHNY, CDR2 SVGAGI (reference sequence). The CDR3 covers 14 residues. Germline trimming cut 10 bases from V and 1 base from J; bases unmatched to any gene: 6. In nucleotides, the CDR3 is TGTGCCACCGCCGGGACAGGGGTCCAAGAGACCCAGTACTTC. Its translation is CATAGTGVQETQYF.

The CDR3 loop reads CASSLGGQGNSPLHF. The DNA for the CDR3 is TGCGCCAGCAGCTTGGGGGGACAGGGCAATTCACCCCTCCACTTT. This sequence joins TRBV5-1 and TRBJ1-6, with 9 bases matching TRBD1. Germline-derived CDR1 and CDR2 are SGHRS and YFSETQ. The CDR3 is 15 amino acids. The ends lost 0 bases at V and 7 bases at J; junction bases unmatched: 2. Full variable domain (outside the CDR3, taken from reference TRBV5-1 and TRBJ1-6): KAGVTQTPRYLIKTRGQQVTLSCSPISGHRSVSWYQQTPGQGLQFLFEYFSETQRNKGNFPGRFSGRQFSNSRSEMNVSTLELGDSALYLCASSLGGQGNSPLHFGNGTRLTVT.

A few counts support this clone. The gene calls are TRBV5-1 and TRBJ1-1; perhaps TRBD1 as D (5 bases). CDR3 size: 13 residues. Trimming left V 1 base short and J 5 bases short, with 9 bases between. Looked up from germline, CDR1 is SGHRS and CDR2 is YFSETQ. For the CDR3, the DNA is TGCGCCAGCAGCTTGAACAGGAGGACTGAAGCTTTCTTT. It codes for CASSLNRRTEAFF.

The chain has TRBV11-3 and TRBJ2-5, with a weak D call TRBD1 (6 bases). CDR3 length: 16 amino acids. V lost 4 bases, J lost 4 bases, and 19 bases lay in between. CDR1 and CDR2 from the germline V gene are SGHNT and YENEEA. CDR3 in amino acids: CASSWGNRVRRETQYF. The CDR3 nucleotides are TGTGCCAGCAGCTGGGGGAACAGGGTTCGTCGAGAGACCCAGTACTTC.

CDR3 region: CASRHRQDHSPLHF. The CDR3 bases are TGTGCCAGCAGACATAGACAGGACCATTCACCCCTCCACTTT. This chain connects TRBV5-4 to TRBJ1-6, with a tentative D call TRBD1 (6 bases). V was pared by 5 bases and J by 8 bases, with 14 bases between. CDR3 length: 14 residues. Germline loops: CDR1 SGHNT, CDR2 YYREEE (reference sequence). Full variable domain (missing parts from reference TRBV5-4 and TRBJ1-6): ETGVTQSPTHLIKTRGQQVTLRCSSQSGHNTVSWYQQALGQGPQFIFQYYREEENGRGNFPPRFSGLQFPNYSSELNVNALELDDSALYLCASRHRQDHSPLHFGNGTRLTVT.

This clone was detected a few times. J is TRBJ1-2 and V is TRBV14; unclear D gene. V dropped 1 base and J dropped 8 bases, with 11 bases sitting between them. The CDR3 contains 13 residues. The germline gives CDR1 SGHDN, CDR2 FVKESK. The CDR3 protein is CASSQGPRGGYTF. The CDR3 nucleotides are TGTGCCAGCAGCCAAGGGCCCCGAGGCGGCTACACCTTC.

This sequence joins TRBV6-1 and TRBJ2-3, with D uncertain. CDR3 length: 12 residues. The V end lost 4 bases, the J end lost 4 bases, and 6 bases lay between the germline ends. Germline CDR1 MNHNS, CDR2 SASEGT. CDR3 DNA sequence: TGTGCCAGCAGTGGTTATTCAGATACGCAGTATTTT. Protein product: CASSGYSDTQYF.

This clone has only one observation. The chain recombines TRBV25-1 with TRBJ1-1; 10 bases are a match to TRBD1. J gave up 5 bases and V 4 bases, and 1 base lay outside the gene matches. Germline CDR1 is MGHDK and CDR2 is SYGVNS. This CDR3 has 13 amino acids. CDR3 DNA: TGTGCCAGCAGTGGACAGGGGGCTACTGAAGCTTTCTTT. The encoded protein is CASSGQGATEAFF.